The text below deals with one T cell receptor beta chain. This clone occurred a few times. No cognate antigen has been identified for it. No much larger clone exists at a distance of one base, and base qualities are not known. This entry comes from a study of technical replicates of blood from a handful of donors (TCRdb year 2017). V lost 3 bases and J lost 5 bases, and the count of bases not matched to a germline gene is 9. According to the germline V gene (reference sequence), CDR1 reads LNHDA and CDR2 reads SQIVND. Taken from cysteine to phenylalanine, the CDR3 has 15 residues. Solely the CDR3 DNA is kept, with 45 bases framed from the first base. The library relied on the immunoSEQ multiplex PCR assay. Sourced from immuneACCESS, this table was stored by TCRdb with only in-frame sequences that have V and J called. A share of the clones is absent; for the studies checked, an unresolved V gene accounts for under half, and the remainder has no known explanation. Counted in this sample were about 80,000 clones; about 94% of them appeared once. The ten largest clones add up to around 0.37% of the sample.

This sequence uses TRBV19 and TRBJ1-1; the central 7 bases match TRBD1. Sequenced sample: T cells isolated from PBMCs. This TCR derives from a human donor in good health. In nucleotide form, the sequence is TGTGCCAGTAGTATTAAGGGCAGGGGGAATACTGAAGCTTTCTTT. Its protein is CASSIKGRGNTEAFF.